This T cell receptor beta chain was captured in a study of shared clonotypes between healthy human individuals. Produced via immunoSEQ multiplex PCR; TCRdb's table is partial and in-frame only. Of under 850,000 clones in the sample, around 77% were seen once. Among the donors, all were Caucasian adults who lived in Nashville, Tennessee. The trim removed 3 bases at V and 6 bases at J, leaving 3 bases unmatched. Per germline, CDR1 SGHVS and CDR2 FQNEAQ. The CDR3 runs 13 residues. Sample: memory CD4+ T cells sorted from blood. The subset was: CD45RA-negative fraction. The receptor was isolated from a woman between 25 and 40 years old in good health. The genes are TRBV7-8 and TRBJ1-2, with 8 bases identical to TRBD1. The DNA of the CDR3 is TGTGCCAGCAGCTTGCGCAGGGGGCATGGCTACACCTTC. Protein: CASSLRRGHGYTF.